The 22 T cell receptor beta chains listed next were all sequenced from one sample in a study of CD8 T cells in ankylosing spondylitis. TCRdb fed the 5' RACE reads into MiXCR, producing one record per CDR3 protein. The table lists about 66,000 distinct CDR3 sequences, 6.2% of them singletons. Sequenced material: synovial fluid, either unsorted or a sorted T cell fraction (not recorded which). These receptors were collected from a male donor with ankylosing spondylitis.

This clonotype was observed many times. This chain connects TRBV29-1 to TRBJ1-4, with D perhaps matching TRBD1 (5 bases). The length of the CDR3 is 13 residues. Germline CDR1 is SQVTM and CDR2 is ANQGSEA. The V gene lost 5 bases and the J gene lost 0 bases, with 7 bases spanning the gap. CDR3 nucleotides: TGCAGCGTTCTGGGGGCAACTAATGAAAAACTGTTTTTT. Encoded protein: CSVLGATNEKLFF.

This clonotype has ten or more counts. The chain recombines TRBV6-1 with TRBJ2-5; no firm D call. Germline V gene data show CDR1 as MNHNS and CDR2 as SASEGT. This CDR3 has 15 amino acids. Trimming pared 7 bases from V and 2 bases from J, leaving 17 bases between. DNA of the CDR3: TGTGCCAGCAAGGTTTGGCTTACCTCTCAAGAGACCCAGTACTTC. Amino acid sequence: CASKVWLTSQETQYF.

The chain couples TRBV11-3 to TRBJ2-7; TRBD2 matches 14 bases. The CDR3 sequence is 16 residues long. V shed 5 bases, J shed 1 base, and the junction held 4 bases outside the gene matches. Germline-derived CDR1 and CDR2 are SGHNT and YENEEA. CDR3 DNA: TGTGCCAGCAGCAAGGGGACTAGCGGGGGTTCCTACGAGCAGTACTTC. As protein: CASSKGTSGGSYEQYF.

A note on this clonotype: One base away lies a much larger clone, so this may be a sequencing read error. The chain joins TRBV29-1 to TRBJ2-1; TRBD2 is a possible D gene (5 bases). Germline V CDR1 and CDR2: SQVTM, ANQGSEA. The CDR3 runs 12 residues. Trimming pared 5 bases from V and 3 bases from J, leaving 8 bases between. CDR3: CSVTGNYNEQFF. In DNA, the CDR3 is TGCAGCGTTACCGGGAACTACAATGAGCAGTTCTTC.

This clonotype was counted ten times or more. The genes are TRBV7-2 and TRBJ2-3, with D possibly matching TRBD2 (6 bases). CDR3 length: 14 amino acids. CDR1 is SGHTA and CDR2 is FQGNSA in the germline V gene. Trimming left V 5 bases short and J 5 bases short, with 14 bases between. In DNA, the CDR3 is TGTGCCAGCAGCGGGACTGGGAGGTTAGATACGCAGTATTTT. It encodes CASSGTGRLDTQYF.

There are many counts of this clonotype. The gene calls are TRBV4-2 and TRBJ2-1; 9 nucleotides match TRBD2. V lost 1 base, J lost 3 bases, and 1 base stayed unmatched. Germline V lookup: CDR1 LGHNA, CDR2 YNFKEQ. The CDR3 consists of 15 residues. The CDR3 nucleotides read TGTGCCAGCAGCCAAGTTAGCGGGGGCTACAATGAGCAGTTCTTC. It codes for CASSQVSGGYNEQFF.

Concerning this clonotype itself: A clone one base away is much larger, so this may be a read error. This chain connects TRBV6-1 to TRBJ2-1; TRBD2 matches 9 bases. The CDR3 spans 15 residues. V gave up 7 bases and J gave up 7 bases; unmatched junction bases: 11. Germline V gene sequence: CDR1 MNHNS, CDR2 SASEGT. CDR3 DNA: TGTGCCAGCACTGAGTTTAGCGGGAGAAAAAATGAGCAGTTCTTC. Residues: CASTEFSGRKNEQFF.

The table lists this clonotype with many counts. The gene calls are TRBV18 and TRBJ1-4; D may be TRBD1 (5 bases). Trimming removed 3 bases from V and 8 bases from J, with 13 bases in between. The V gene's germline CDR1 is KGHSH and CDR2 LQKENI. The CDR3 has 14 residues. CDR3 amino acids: CASSPDQGYEKLFF. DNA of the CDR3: TGTGCCAGCTCACCCGACCAGGGTTACGAAAAACTGTTTTTT.

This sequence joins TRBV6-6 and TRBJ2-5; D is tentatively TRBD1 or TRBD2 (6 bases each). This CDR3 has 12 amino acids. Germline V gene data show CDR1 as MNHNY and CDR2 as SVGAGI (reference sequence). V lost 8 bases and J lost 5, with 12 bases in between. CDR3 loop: CASSGARETQYF. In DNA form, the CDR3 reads TGTGCCAGCTCGGGGGCGAGGGAGACCCAGTACTTC.

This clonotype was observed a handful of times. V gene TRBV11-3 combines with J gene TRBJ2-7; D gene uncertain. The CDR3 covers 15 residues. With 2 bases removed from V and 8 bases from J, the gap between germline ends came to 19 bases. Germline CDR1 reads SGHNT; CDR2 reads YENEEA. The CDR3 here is CASSLSSPQAGQQYF. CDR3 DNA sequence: TGTGCCAGCAGCTTAAGTAGTCCCCAGGCTGGGCAGCAGTACTTC.

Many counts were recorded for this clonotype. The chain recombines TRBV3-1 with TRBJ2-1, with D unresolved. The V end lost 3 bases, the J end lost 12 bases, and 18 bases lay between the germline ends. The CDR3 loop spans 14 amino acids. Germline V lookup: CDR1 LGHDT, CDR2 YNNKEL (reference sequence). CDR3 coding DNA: TGTGCCAGCAGCCACCTATCCGCCCACAAGGTGCAGTTCTTC. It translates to CASSHLSAHKVQFF.

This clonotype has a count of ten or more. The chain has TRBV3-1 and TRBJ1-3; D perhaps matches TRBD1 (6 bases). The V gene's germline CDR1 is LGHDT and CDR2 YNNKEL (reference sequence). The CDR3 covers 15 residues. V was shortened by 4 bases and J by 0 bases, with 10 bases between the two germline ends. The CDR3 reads CASSLHRDSGNTIYF. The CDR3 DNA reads TGTGCCAGCAGCCTTCACAGGGACTCTGGAAACACCATATATTTT.

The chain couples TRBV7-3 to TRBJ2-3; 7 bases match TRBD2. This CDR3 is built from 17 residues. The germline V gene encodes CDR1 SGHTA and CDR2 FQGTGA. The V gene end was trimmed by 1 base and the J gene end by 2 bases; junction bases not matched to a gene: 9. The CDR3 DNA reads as TGTGCCAGCAGCTTAATCGGGGGGACTCAAGTCACAGATACGCAGTATTTT. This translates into CASSLIGGTQVTDTQYF.

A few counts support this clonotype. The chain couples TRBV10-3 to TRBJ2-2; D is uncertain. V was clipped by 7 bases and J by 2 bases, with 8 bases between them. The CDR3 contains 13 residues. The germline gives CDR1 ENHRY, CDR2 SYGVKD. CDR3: CAIKKDNTGELFF. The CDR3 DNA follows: TGTGCCATCAAGAAGGACAACACCGGGGAGCTGTTTTTT.

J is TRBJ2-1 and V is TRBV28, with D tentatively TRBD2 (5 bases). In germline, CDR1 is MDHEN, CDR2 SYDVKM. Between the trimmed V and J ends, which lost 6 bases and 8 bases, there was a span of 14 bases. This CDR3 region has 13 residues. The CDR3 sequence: CASRRPGLYEQFF. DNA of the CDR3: TGTGCCAGCAGACGACCAGGACTTTATGAGCAGTTCTTC.

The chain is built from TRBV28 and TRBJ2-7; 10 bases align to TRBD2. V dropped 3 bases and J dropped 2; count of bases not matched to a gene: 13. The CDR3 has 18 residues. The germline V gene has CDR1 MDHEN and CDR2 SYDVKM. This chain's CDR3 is CASSFPLAGDFGAYEQYF. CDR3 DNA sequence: TGTGCCAGCAGTTTTCCCCTAGCGGGAGACTTCGGGGCCTACGAGCAGTACTTC.

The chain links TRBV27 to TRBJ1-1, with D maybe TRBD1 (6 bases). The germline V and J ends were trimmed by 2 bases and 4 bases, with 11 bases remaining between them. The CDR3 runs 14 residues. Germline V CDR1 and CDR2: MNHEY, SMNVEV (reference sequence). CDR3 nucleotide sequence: TGTGCCAGCAGTTTAAGGGGGGGCGGCACTGAAGCTTTCTTT. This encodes CASSLRGGGTEAFF.

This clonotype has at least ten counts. The CDR3 DNA reads as TGTGCCAGCAGCTTAATAGCGGGAGGGGAAACTGAGCAGTTCTTC. It translates to CASSLIAGGETEQFF. This sequence joins TRBV9 and TRBJ2-1; 11 bases are a match to TRBD2. V shed 4 bases, J shed 9 bases, and the junction held 9 bases outside the gene matches. The CDR3 covers 15 residues. The V gene's germline CDR1 is SGDLS and CDR2 YYNGEE.

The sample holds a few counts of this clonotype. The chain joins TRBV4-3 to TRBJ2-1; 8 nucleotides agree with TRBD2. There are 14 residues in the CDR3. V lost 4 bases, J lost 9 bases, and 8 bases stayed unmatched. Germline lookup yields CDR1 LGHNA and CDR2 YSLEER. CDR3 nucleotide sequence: TGCGCCAGCAGCCGACCAGGACTAGCCTCTGAGCAGTTCTTC. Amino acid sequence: CASSRPGLASEQFF.

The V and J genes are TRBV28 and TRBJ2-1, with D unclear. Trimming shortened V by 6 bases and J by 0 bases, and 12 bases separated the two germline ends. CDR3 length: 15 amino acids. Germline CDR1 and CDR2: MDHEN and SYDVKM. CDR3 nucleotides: TGTGCCAGCAGGGAAGGACGCAGCTCCTACAATGAGCAGTTCTTC. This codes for CASREGRSSYNEQFF.

DNA for the CDR3: TGTGCCAGCAGTTTCCCCCAAGCGGGAGGAAGCTCCTACGAGCAGTACTTC. As protein: CASSFPQAGGSSYEQYF. V is TRBV28 and J is TRBJ2-7; 9 nucleotides align to TRBD2. V trimming: 3 bases; J trimming: 0 bases; junction bases outside the gene matches: 9. Germline assignment: CDR1 MDHEN and CDR2 SYDVKM. The CDR3 is 17 amino acids.

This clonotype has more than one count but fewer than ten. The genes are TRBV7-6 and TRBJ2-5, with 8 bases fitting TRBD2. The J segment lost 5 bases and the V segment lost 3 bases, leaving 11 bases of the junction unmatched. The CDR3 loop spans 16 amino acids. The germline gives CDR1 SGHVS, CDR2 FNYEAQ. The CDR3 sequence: CASSFTGGRRGETQYF. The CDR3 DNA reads TGTGCCAGCAGCTTCACGGGAGGGCGGCGAGGCGAGACCCAGTACTTC.